The 28 T cell receptor beta chains given below trace back to one sample, sequenced in a study of blood T cell repertoires in COVID-19 (dated by TCRdb to between 2020 and 2021). The method behind the library was the immunoSEQ multiplex PCR assay. This is the immuneACCESS table as TCRdb keeps it, with only in-frame sequences that have V and J called. A part of the clones is gone; compared with another copy, unresolved V genes explain less than half, and the rest is unexplained. In this sample the table shows about 270,000 clones, approximately 84% of which occur a single time. Of the sample, approximately 1.5% is held by the ten largest clones. The sample consisted of peripheral blood. The receptors originated from a human donor with COVID-19, enrolled during active disease. The donor label of this sample is uncertain.

The V call is TRBV28, the J call TRBJ1-2; tentatively, D is TRBD1 (5 bases). The V and J ends lost 6 bases and 3 bases respectively, with 14 bases between them. CDR1 and CDR2 (germline): MDHEN, SYDVKM. The CDR3 runs to 14 residues. In nucleotides, the CDR3 is TGTGCCAGCAGCGAGACAGACCACTACTATGGCTACACCTTC. This sequence encodes CASSETDHYYGYTF.

V and J are TRBV18 and TRBJ2-3; maybe TRBD2 (5 bases). Trimming stripped 3 bases from V and 2 bases from J, with 9 bases between. The length of the CDR3 is 14 residues. The germline V gene encodes CDR1 KGHSH and CDR2 LQKENI. The CDR3 DNA follows: TGTGCCAGCTCACCCGGGGTTAACACAGATACGCAGTATTTT. As protein: CASSPGVNTDTQYF.

This clone was detected only a few times. The rearrangement uses TRBV5-4 and TRBJ2-7, with TRBD2 identical over 7 bases. V was pared by 1 base and J by 7 bases, with 8 bases of the junction left unmatched. The V gene's germline CDR1 is SGHNT and CDR2 YYREEE (reference sequence). The CDR3 is made up of 14 amino acids. The CDR3 here is CASSLLAGVEEQYF. CDR3 nucleotide sequence: TGTGCCAGCAGCTTGTTGGCGGGAGTGGAAGAGCAGTACTTC.

This clone occurred a few times. CDR3 amino acids: CASSYLYEQYF. CDR3 bases: TGTGCCAGCAGTTACTTATACGAGCAGTACTTC. The rearrangement uses TRBV6-2 or TRBV6-3 and TRBJ2-7; D is uncertain. This CDR3 is 11 amino acids long. Between the trimmed V and J ends, which lost 1 base and 4 bases, there was a span of 2 bases. Germline loops: CDR1 MNHEY, CDR2 SVGEGT.

This chain connects TRBV6-5 to TRBJ2-7; 11 nucleotides align to TRBD1. CDR1 and CDR2 (germline): MNHEY, SVGAGI. This CDR3 has 15 residues. Trimming at V came to 0 bases and at J to 7 bases, leaving 5 bases not matched to a gene. Here the CDR3 reads CASSYSGQGGMEQYF. For the CDR3, the DNA is TGTGCCAGCAGTTACTCGGGACAGGGGGGAATGGAGCAGTACTTC.

The chain links TRBV29-1 to TRBJ2-2; 10 bases are shared with TRBD1. CDR1 is SQVTM and CDR2 is ANQGSEA in the germline V gene. Trimming cost V 5 bases and J 3 bases; bases outside gene matches: 6. This CDR3 comprises 15 residues. DNA of the CDR3: TGCAGCGTTTGGCCGGGACAGGGGCACACCGGGGAGCTGTTTTTT. Its protein product is CSVWPGQGHTGELFF.

This rearrangement joins TRBV7-2 to TRBJ1-4; D uncertain. Germline V CDR1 and CDR2: SGHTA, FQGNSA. Trimming pared 4 bases from V and 6 bases from J, leaving 6 bases between. The CDR3 extends over 12 amino acids. In DNA form, the CDR3 reads TGTGCCAGCAGCTCCCAGTATGAAAAACTGTTTTTT. It is translated as CASSSQYEKLFF.

This clone was counted between two and nine times. J is TRBJ1-3 and V is TRBV6-6, with 7 bases lining up with TRBD1. The trim removed 5 bases at V and 0 bases at J, leaving 7 bases unmatched. The CDR3 is 16 amino acids. The V gene's germline CDR1 is MNHNY and CDR2 SVGAGI (reference sequence). The CDR3 coding sequence is TGTGCCAGCAGTCCCCAACGGGACAGCTCTGGAAACACCATATATTTT. Protein: CASSPQRDSSGNTIYF.

The CDR3 DNA follows: TGTGCCAGCAGCTTCTCGGCTAGCGGGAGATTGGGAGAGACCCAGTACTTC. It specifies CASSFSASGRLGETQYF. The chain recombines TRBV5-4 with TRBJ2-5, with TRBD2 matching 10 bases. The ends lost 2 bases at V and 4 bases at J; junction bases unmatched: 11. The CDR3 loop spans 17 amino acids. CDR1 is SGHNT, CDR2 YYREEE, per germline (reference sequence).

This clone was counted once. The V call is TRBV21-1, the J call TRBJ2-7; the listed D gene, TRBD2, was not tested against the DNA. TRBV21-1 is a listed pseudogene. The CDR3 consists of 16 residues. The CDR3: CASRTSRSSGTYEQYF. The CDR3 nucleotides are TGTGCCAGCAGGACGAGTAGGTCTAGCGGGACCTACGAGCAGTACTTC.

The V and J genes are TRBV6-2 or TRBV6-3 and TRBJ2-7, with D perhaps matching TRBD1 (6 bases). The germline V and J ends were trimmed by 2 bases and 2 bases, with 13 bases remaining between them. This CDR3 is 15 amino acids long. The germline CDR1 and CDR2 sequences are MNHEY and SVGEGT. The CDR3 spells CASSYGETGTYEQYF. The CDR3 DNA is TGTGCCAGCAGTTACGGCGAGACAGGCACCTACGAGCAGTACTTC.

The V and J genes are TRBV7-2 and TRBJ1-6; D unresolved. This CDR3 has 17 amino acids. V dropped 5 bases and J dropped 9 bases, with 23 bases sitting between them. Germline V gives CDR1 SGHTA, CDR2 FQGNSA. CDR3 nucleotide sequence: TGTGCCAGCAGCCCCCAGGAGGCGGGCGGGTTTCGTTCACCCCTCCACTTT. It is translated as CASSPQEAGGFRSPLHF.

The rearrangement uses TRBV24-1 and TRBJ2-1, with D unresolved. The CDR3 has 13 residues. Germline lookup yields CDR1 KGHDR and CDR2 SFDVKD. V gave up 2 bases and J gave up 5 bases, with 6 bases separating them. Here the CDR3 DNA reads TGTGCCACCAGTGATTCGACTGACAATGAGCAGTTCTTC. Its translation is CATSDSTDNEQFF.

The chain's CDR3 is CASSPWEDEDNEQFF. CDR3 DNA: TGTGCCAGCAGCCCGTGGGAGGACGAAGACAATGAGCAGTTCTTC. The chain carries TRBV3-1 (or the pseudogene TRBV3-2) and TRBJ2-1; tentatively, D is TRBD2 (6 bases). The CDR3 spans 15 residues. Germline-derived CDR1 and CDR2 are LGHDT and YNNKEL (reference sequence). V was shortened by 4 bases and J by 5 bases, with 15 bases between the two germline ends.

This chain connects TRBV4-1 to TRBJ2-7; perhaps TRBD1 as D (5 bases). Trimming took 6 bases from V and 4 from J, leaving 16 bases between them. The length of the CDR3 is 14 residues. Germline V gene sequence: CDR1 MGHRA, CDR2 YSYEKL. The CDR3 region is CASRTGQYGYEQYF. The CDR3, as DNA: TGCGCCAGCAGAACAGGCCAGTACGGGTACGAGCAGTACTTC.

The chain employs TRBV29-1 and TRBJ2-7; 9 nucleotides align to TRBD2. CDR1 is SQVTM, CDR2 ANQGSEA, per germline. CDR3 length: 15 residues. Trimming at V came to 7 bases and at J to 5 bases, leaving 15 bases not matched to a gene. CDR3 in DNA: TGCAGCGCTACGAGAGCGGCTAGCGGGATCAACGAGCAGTACTTC. Translated: CSATRAASGINEQYF.

This sequence joins TRBV9 and TRBJ2-3; TRBD2 matches at 11 bases. V dropped 3 bases and J dropped 5; count of bases not matched to a gene: 8. From germline, CDR1 is SGDLS and CDR2 YYNGEE. This CDR3 is 16 amino acids long. This chain's CDR3 is CASSGGASGRIDTQYF. The CDR3 DNA is TGTGCCAGCAGCGGGGGGGCTAGCGGGAGGATAGATACGCAGTATTTT.

The genes are TRBV12-3 or TRBV12-4 and TRBJ1-1; TRBD1 aligns across 8 bases. Losses at the gene ends were 6 bases for V and 4 bases for J; bases not matched to a gene: 1. The CDR3 length is 12 residues. CDR3 bases: TGTGCCAGCAGAACAGGGGGCACTGAAGCTTTCTTT. Translated: CASRTGGTEAFF.

The V gene is TRBV28, the J gene TRBJ1-5; D remains unclear. V was shortened by 3 bases and J by 7 bases, with 7 bases between the two germline ends. The CDR3 has 12 residues. The germline gives CDR1 MDHEN, CDR2 SYDVKM. This CDR3 reads CASSLPGQPQHF. In DNA form, the CDR3 reads TGTGCCAGCAGTTTGCCAGGACAGCCCCAGCATTTT.

This chain uses TRBV6-5 with TRBJ2-4, with 7 bases aligning to TRBD1. J was trimmed by 2 bases and V by 6 bases; bases with no gene match: 7. There are 15 residues in the CDR3. CDR1 and CDR2 from the germline V gene are MNHEY and SVGAGI. The CDR3 is CASSPWDSTKNIQYF. Here the CDR3 DNA reads TGTGCCAGCAGCCCCTGGGACAGTACCAAAAACATTCAGTACTTC.

The rearrangement joins TRBV7-3 to TRBJ2-1, with D possibly TRBD2 on 6 matching bases. Between the trimmed V and J ends, which lost 3 bases and 9 bases, there was a span of 15 bases. This CDR3 is built from 14 residues. Germline V lookup: CDR1 SGHTA, CDR2 FQGTGA. CDR3 sequence: CASSLDGTLSEQFF. Here the CDR3 DNA reads TGTGCCAGCAGCTTGGACGGGACTCTATCTGAGCAGTTCTTC.

The genes are TRBV7-2 and TRBJ2-1, with D possibly TRBD1 on 6 matching bases. The V gene lost 2 bases and the J gene lost 6 bases, with 14 bases spanning the gap. The germline CDR1 and CDR2 sequences are SGHTA and FQGNSA. The CDR3 has 15 amino acids. CDR3 loop: CASSLMGAGPNEQFF. The CDR3 DNA sequence: TGTGCCAGCAGCTTAATGGGGGCAGGCCCCAATGAGCAGTTCTTC.

This clone appeared a few times. The chain uses TRBV6-5 and TRBJ1-1; TRBD1 matches at 10 bases. The length of the CDR3 is 13 residues. V lost 6 bases, J lost 7 bases, and 5 bases stayed unmatched. Germline loops: CDR1 MNHEY, CDR2 SVGAGI. The CDR3 loop reads CASRRGQGNEAFF. In nucleotides, the CDR3 is TGTGCCAGCAGGAGGGGACAGGGGAATGAAGCTTTCTTT.

This clone was seen once. The V call is TRBV30, the J call TRBJ2-3; 10 bases fit TRBD2. Germline CDR1 GTSNPN, CDR2 SVGIG (reference sequence). Unmatched junction bases numbered 6, after V lost 3 bases and J lost 0 bases. The CDR3 is made up of 16 amino acids. The CDR3 DNA is TGTGCCTGGAGCCTAGCGGGAGCCCTGAGCACAGATACGCAGTATTTT. This translates into CAWSLAGALSTDTQYF.

The rearrangement uses TRBV19 and TRBJ1-3; no firm D call. In germline, CDR1 is LNHDA, CDR2 SQIVND (reference sequence). The CDR3 contains 16 residues. V was clipped by 5 bases and J by 1 base, with 15 bases between them. The CDR3 region is CASSLTAARSGNTIYF. The CDR3 nucleotides are TGTGCCAGTAGTCTAACAGCCGCCAGGTCTGGAAACACCATATATTTT.

The chain links TRBV28 to TRBJ2-3; 8 nucleotides match TRBD2. CDR1 and CDR2 (germline): MDHEN, SYDVKM. This CDR3 has 16 residues. Trimming removed 4 bases from V and 2 bases from J; junction bases left unmatched: 8. CDR3 sequence: CASSSPGGWNTDTQYF. The CDR3 region has the DNA TGTGCCAGCAGTTCCCCGGGGGGGTGGAACACAGATACGCAGTATTTT.

The chain combines TRBV15 with TRBJ1-1, with D maybe TRBD1 (5 bases). Per the germline V gene, CDR1 is LNHNV and CDR2 is YYDKDF (reference sequence). V shed 3 bases and J shed 6 bases, with 14 bases lying between them. The CDR3 spans 14 residues. The CDR3 coding sequence is TGTGCCACCAGCAGGGTCAGGGCTGTCGCTGAAGCTTTCTTT. Translation: CATSRVRAVAEAFF.

This chain joins TRBV6-2 or TRBV6-3 and TRBJ2-7, with 7 bases lining up with TRBD1. The CDR3 is 16 residues long. The germline V gene has CDR1 MNHEY and CDR2 SVGEGT. J was trimmed by 2 bases and V by 2 bases; bases with no gene match: 9. The CDR3 DNA sequence: TGTGCCAGCAGTTACGGGACCGGGGACAGCACCTACGAGCAGTACTTC. Amino acid sequence: CASSYGTGDSTYEQYF.